This TCR beta chain was recovered during a study of T cell repertoires in cytomegalovirus infection. The overall study: Public TCR beta signatures were indicative of both CMV infection and a matching HLA type. Study-level points and caveats: HLA-C-restricted TCR beta clonotypes specific for CMV led the ex vivo response. Accumulated public TCR beta family frequency recognized individuals carrying CMV together with the relevant HLA.

Remarks on this clonotype: The antigen is unknown.

TCRdb re-analysed the reads in MiXCR, keeping a single row per CDR3 protein. The sample lists more than 650,000 distinct CDR3 sequences; 35% were seen once. CDR3 length: 12 amino acids. Trimming removed 8 bases from V and 7 bases from J, with 15 bases in between. Germline assignment: CDR1 GTSNPN and CDR2 SVGIG (reference sequence). The receptor was isolated from a human donor in good health (CMV status not recorded). Some clones in this sample may be carry-over from other donors' samples. Sequencing was carried out using PBMCs. The chain joins TRBV30 to TRBJ2-4; possibly TRBD2 for D (6 bases). This chain's CDR3 is CAGGGEWNIQYF. CDR3 in DNA: TGTGCCGGCGGCGGGGAGTGGAACATTCAGTACTTC. The entire variable domain, with the rest obtained from reference TRBV30 and TRBJ2-4, is as follows: SQTIHQWPATLVQPVGSPLSLECTVEGTSNPNLYWYRQAAGRGLQLLFYSVGIGQISSEVPQNLSASRPQDRQFILSSKKLLLSDSGFYLCAGGGEWNIQYFGAGTRLSVL.